Listed below are T cell receptor beta chains from one sample, sequenced in a study of cytomegalovirus exposure and HLA in healthy donors. Clones were read by immunoSEQ multiplex PCR, and TCRdb kept only the in-frame ones, dropping some. The data contain around 200,000 clones, more than 65% of them singletons. The sample was PBMCs. These receptors all stem from a man aged 45-65 years in good health and CMV-seronegative. Each CDR3 is given with its conserved first and last residue. The D gene is left open where the match is weak. Expanded clones are given a class, and other clones once, few, many or no size at all.

clone size: -; CDR3 length: 17; V gene: TRBV25-1; J gene: TRBJ2-3; D gene: TRBD2; CDR3 DNA: TGTGCCAGCAGTGAATTAGGCCAGCGGGGGGGCGGAGATACGCAGTATTTT; CDR3 protein: CASSELGQRGGGDTQYF
clone size: -; CDR3 length: 14; V gene: TRBV7-7; J gene: TRBJ2-5; D gene: TRBD2; CDR3 DNA: TGTGCTAGCAGCTTAGGGCCTAGCGGAGAGACCCAGTACTTC; CDR3 protein: CASSLGPSGETQYF
clone size: -; CDR3 length: 16; V gene: TRBV11-2; J gene: TRBJ1-2; D gene: -; CDR3 DNA: TGTGCCAGCAGCTTAGATATTATCCGCCAGGGGAGTGGCTACACCTTC; CDR3 protein: CASSLDIIRQGSGYTF
clone size: -; CDR3 length: 13; V gene: TRBV27; J gene: TRBJ2-2; D gene: -; CDR3 DNA: TGTGCCAGCCGACTGAGTTCCTACGGGGAGCTGTTTTTT; CDR3 protein: CASRLSSYGELFF
clone size: few; CDR3 length: 13; V gene: TRBV2; J gene: TRBJ1-1; D gene: TRBD1; CDR3 DNA: TGTGCCAGCATGGAGGGGGCGAACACTGAAGCTTTCTTT; CDR3 protein: CASMEGANTEAFF
clone size: -; CDR3 length: 16; V gene: TRBV7-9; J gene: TRBJ1-6; D gene: TRBD1; CDR3 DNA: TGTTCCAGCAGCTTAAAGTTGGGACAGGGCTCTTCACCCCTCCACTTT; CDR3 protein: CSSSLKLGQGSSPLHF
clone size: -; CDR3 length: 14; V gene: TRBV9; J gene: TRBJ2-3; D gene: -; CDR3 DNA: TGTGCCAGCAGCGGGGGTAGGGGTACAGATACGCAGTATTTT; CDR3 protein: CASSGGRGTDTQYF
clone size: -; CDR3 length: 16; V gene: TRBV5-6; J gene: TRBJ2-3; D gene: -; CDR3 DNA: TGTGCCAGCAGCTTGTACTTCAGGGTGAGCACAGATACGCAGTATTTT; CDR3 protein: CASSLYFRVSTDTQYF
clone size: -; CDR3 length: 15; V gene: TRBV5-4; J gene: TRBJ2-3; D gene: -; CDR3 DNA: TGTGCCAGCAGCTTGGGAGACACATACACAGATACGCAGTATTTT; CDR3 protein: CASSLGDTYTDTQYF
clone size: few; CDR3 length: 15; V gene: TRBV6-5; J gene: TRBJ1-2; D gene: -; CDR3 DNA: TGTGCCAGCAGTTTTACCAGGGGAGCTAACTATGGCTACACCTTC; CDR3 protein: CASSFTRGANYGYTF
clone size: -; CDR3 length: 15; V gene: TRBV19; J gene: TRBJ1-1; D gene: -; CDR3 DNA: TGTGCCAGTAGTATAGTGGGGACACCAAACACTGAAGCTTTCTTT; CDR3 protein: CASSIVGTPNTEAFF
clone size: -; CDR3 length: 15; V gene: TRBV7-2; J gene: TRBJ2-4; D gene: TRBD2; CDR3 DNA: TGTGCCAGCAGCTTGAAGGCGGGGGACAAAAACATTCAGTACTTC; CDR3 protein: CASSLKAGDKNIQYF
clone size: -; CDR3 length: 13; V gene: TRBV7-9; J gene: TRBJ2-7; D gene: -; CDR3 DNA: TGTGCCAGCAGCTCGGGACTCCGCTACGAGCAGTACTTC; CDR3 protein: CASSSGLRYEQYF
clone size: -; CDR3 length: 14; V gene: TRBV5-5; J gene: TRBJ1-6; D gene: TRBD1; CDR3 DNA: TGTGCCAGCAGCTTCCGAATACAGGGGTCACCCCTCCACTTT; CDR3 protein: CASSFRIQGSPLHF
clone size: -; CDR3 length: 14; V gene: TRBV30; J gene: TRBJ1-1; D gene: -; CDR3 DNA: TGTGCCTGGAGGGACGACAGAGAGAACACTGAAGCTTTCTTT; CDR3 protein: CAWRDDRENTEAFF
clone size: -; CDR3 length: 13; V gene: TRBV15; J gene: TRBJ1-3; D gene: -; CDR3 DNA: TGTGCCACCAGCGGAGGCTCTGGAGACACCATATATTTT; CDR3 protein: CATSGGSGDTIYF
clone size: -; CDR3 length: 15; V gene: TRBV9; J gene: TRBJ2-5; D gene: TRBD2; CDR3 DNA: TGTGCCAGCAGTCCTAGCGGGGGATACCAAGAGACCCAGTACTTC; CDR3 protein: CASSPSGGYQETQYF
clone size: -; CDR3 length: 13; V gene: TRBV7-9; J gene: TRBJ1-4; D gene: -; CDR3 DNA: TGTTCCAGCAGCTCGGGGGGCCAGGGTGAACTGTTTTTT; CDR3 protein: CSSSSGGQGELFF
clone size: -; CDR3 length: 14; V gene: TRBV5-1; J gene: TRBJ2-7; D gene: -; CDR3 DNA: TGCGCCAGCAGCTTGGAGGCAGGCTCCTACGAGCAGTACTTC; CDR3 protein: CASSLEAGSYEQYF
clone size: -; CDR3 length: 19; V gene: TRBV10-3; J gene: TRBJ1-6; D gene: TRBD1; CDR3 DNA: TGTGCCATCAGTGAGATTGGGACAGGGATTAGCTCCTATAATTCACCCCTCCACTTT; CDR3 protein: CAISEIGTGISSYNSPLHF
clone size: -; CDR3 length: 19; V gene: TRBV27; J gene: TRBJ1-2; D gene: -; CDR3 DNA: TGTGCCAGCAGTTTATCGAGGAGGATGCGGACGGACGACTATTATGGCTACACCTTC; CDR3 protein: CASSLSRRMRTDDYYGYTF
clone size: -; CDR3 length: 12; V gene: TRBV12-5; J gene: TRBJ2-1; D gene: -; CDR3 DNA: TGTGCTAGTGGTGAACAGGGTGATGAGCAGTTCTTC; CDR3 protein: CASGEQGDEQFF
clone size: -; CDR3 length: 15; V gene: TRBV5-6; J gene: TRBJ2-2; D gene: -; CDR3 DNA: TGTGCCAGCAGCTCACAGGGCACTCTGACCGGGGAGCTGTTTTTT; CDR3 protein: CASSSQGTLTGELFF
clone size: -; CDR3 length: 12; V gene: TRBV7-9; J gene: TRBJ2-3; D gene: -; CDR3 DNA: TGTGCCAGCAGCCAGAGCACAGATACGCAGTATTTT; CDR3 protein: CASSQSTDTQYF
clone size: -; CDR3 length: 13; V gene: TRBV2; J gene: TRBJ2-3; D gene: -; CDR3 DNA: TGTGCCAGCAGTGAAGCCGGGTCTGGTACGCAGTATTTT; CDR3 protein: CASSEAGSGTQYF
clone size: -; CDR3 length: 14; V gene: TRBV6-6; J gene: TRBJ1-6; D gene: TRBD1; CDR3 DNA: TGTGCCAGCAGTTCCAAGACAGGGCAGTCACCCCTCCACTTT; CDR3 protein: CASSSKTGQSPLHF
clone size: -; CDR3 length: 15; V gene: TRBV7-2; J gene: TRBJ2-5; D gene: TRBD2; CDR3 DNA: TGTGCCAGCAGACGACTAGCGGGACACCAAGAGACCCAGTACTTC; CDR3 protein: CASRRLAGHQETQYF
clone size: -; CDR3 length: 15; V gene: TRBV9; J gene: TRBJ2-1; D gene: -; CDR3 DNA: TGTGCCAGCAGCTCCGGGGGTAGCTCCTACAATGAGCAGTTCTTC; CDR3 protein: CASSSGGSSYNEQFF
clone size: -; CDR3 length: 12; V gene: TRBV7-3; J gene: TRBJ2-7; D gene: -; CDR3 DNA: TGTGCCAGCAGCTCAGACAACTACGAGCAGTACTTC; CDR3 protein: CASSSDNYEQYF
clone size: -; CDR3 length: 15; V gene: TRBV14; J gene: TRBJ2-7; D gene: -; CDR3 DNA: TGTGCCAGCAGCCAGGAGTGGGGGAGGACCTACGAGCAGTACTTC; CDR3 protein: CASSQEWGRTYEQYF
clone size: -; CDR3 length: 16; V gene: TRBV9; J gene: TRBJ2-5; D gene: -; CDR3 DNA: TGTGCCAGCAGCGTAATGGGCAGGGCGCTCCAAGAGACCCAGTACTTC; CDR3 protein: CASSVMGRALQETQYF
clone size: -; CDR3 length: 15; V gene: TRBV6-4; J gene: TRBJ2-2; D gene: -; CDR3 DNA: TGTGCCAGCAGTGAAATAGGACATAGCACTGGGGAGCTGTTTTTT; CDR3 protein: CASSEIGHSTGELFF